Below, 14 T cell receptor beta chains from the same sample are listed, as sequenced in a study of shared T cell receptors in the human thymus (dated by TCRdb to about 2021). Receptors were amplified or captured by the immunoSEQ multiplex PCR assay. TCRdb mirrors the immuneACCESS table, restricted to in-frame sequences. Some clones are absent from its copies; in checked studies, under half trace to an unresolved V gene, and the reason for the others is unknown. Recorded for this sample are roughly 500,000 clones; approximately 78% of them occurred a single time. 0.013% of the sample lies in the top ten. These sequences were also reported in another study, on human thymus T cells.

Sequences were obtained from thymocytes. These receptors were taken from a boy under three years old with a congenital heart defect. Donor details come from another sample of the same person, matched by shared clones.

This rearrangement joins TRBV27 to TRBJ2-1; TRBD2 is a possible D gene (6 bases). This CDR3 comprises 16 residues. The V end was cut by 8 bases, the J end by 2 bases, with 19 bases between. The germline V gene has CDR1 MNHEY and CDR2 SMNVEV (reference sequence). The chain's CDR3 is CASGVSGGPAYNEQFF. The CDR3 bases are TGTGCCAGCGGGGTCAGCGGAGGGCCCGCCTACAATGAGCAGTTCTTC.

The sample holds one count of this clone. This sequence joins TRBV27 and TRBJ1-5; a possible D gene is TRBD1 (6 bases). Trimming removed 4 bases at V and 3 bases at J, with 16 bases between. Germline V gene lookup returns CDR1 MNHEY and CDR2 SMNVEV (reference sequence). CDR3 length: 16 amino acids. This CDR3 reads CASSSLPGGPNQPQHF. DNA of the CDR3: TGTGCCAGCAGTTCTCTCCCGGGGGGGCCCAATCAGCCCCAGCATTTT.

This chain uses TRBV7-2 with TRBJ2-7, with D possibly matching TRBD2 (6 bases). Trimming stripped 3 bases from V and 2 bases from J, with 8 bases between. Germline V gene lookup returns CDR1 SGHTA and CDR2 FQGNSA. This CDR3 has 13 amino acids. In nucleotides, the CDR3 is TGTGCCAGCAGCTTGTGGGGGGCCTACGAGCAGTACTTC. It is translated as CASSLWGAYEQYF. The entire variable domain, with the rest obtained from reference TRBV7-2 and TRBJ2-7, is as follows: GAGVSQSPSNKVTEKGKDVELRCDPISGHTALYWYRQSLGQGLEFLIYFQGNSAPDKSGLPSDRFSAERTGGSVSTLTIQRTQQEDSAVYLCASSLWGAYEQYFGPGTRLTVT.

The sample holds a few counts of this clone. The chain has TRBV7-9 and TRBJ2-1; tentative D call: TRBD1 (5 bases). V was clipped by 2 bases and J by 4 bases, with 12 bases between them. The germline V gene encodes CDR1 SEHNR and CDR2 FQNEAQ (reference sequence). The length of the CDR3 is 15 residues. The DNA of the CDR3 is TGTGCCAGCAGCTTAAGAAAAAGGGGATACAATGAGCAGTTCTTC. Residues: CASSLRKRGYNEQFF. Using reference TRBV7-9 and TRBJ2-1 for the parts outside the CDR3, the full variable domain is DTGVSQNPRHKITKRGQNVTFRCDPISEHNRLYWYRQTLGQGPEFLTYFQNEAQLEKSRLLSDRFSAERPKGSFSTLEIQRTEQGDSAMYLCASSLRKRGYNEQFFGPGTRLTVL.

The V and J genes are TRBV7-6 and TRBJ2-3; the D gene is possibly TRBD2 (5 bases). This CDR3 is built from 15 residues. The germline V gene has CDR1 SGHVS and CDR2 FNYEAQ. V was shortened by 2 bases and J by 5 bases, with 14 bases between the two germline ends. The CDR3 coding sequence is TGTGCCAGCAGCTTATCAGCGGTTAGGGTAGATACGCAGTATTTT. Its protein product is CASSLSAVRVDTQYF.

This clone was observed a few times. The chain couples TRBV4-3 to TRBJ2-3, with D hard to call. The CDR3 runs 17 residues. V was shortened by 0 bases and J by 0 bases, with 13 bases between the two germline ends. The germline CDR1 and CDR2 sequences are LGHNA and YSLEER. This CDR3 reads CASSQDPGGSSTDTQYF. CDR3 sequence (DNA): TGCGCCAGCAGCCAAGATCCGGGTGGATCTAGCACAGATACGCAGTATTTT.

This chain joins TRBV6-5 and TRBJ2-1, with 11 bases aligning to TRBD2. The V segment lost 5 bases and the J segment 4 bases; nucleotides outside the gene matches: 4. This CDR3 has 15 residues. CDR1 MNHEY and CDR2 SVGAGI come from the germline V gene. The CDR3 reads CASSLLAGEYNEQFF. The CDR3 coding sequence is TGTGCCAGCAGTCTACTAGCGGGAGAGTACAATGAGCAGTTCTTC.

The genes are TRBV15 and TRBJ1-5, with 9 nucleotides matching TRBD1. The trim removed 0 bases at V and 6 bases at J, leaving 9 bases unmatched. The CDR3 has 17 amino acids. The germline gives CDR1 LNHNV, CDR2 YYDKDF (reference sequence). In nucleotides, the CDR3 is TGTGCCACCAGCAGAGATATAGGACAGGGGTGGCCTCAGCCCCAGCATTTT. This gives the protein CATSRDIGQGWPQPQHF.

The gene calls are TRBV7-7 and TRBJ2-1; TRBD2 aligns across 15 bases. The CDR3 runs 21 residues. V lost 5 bases, J lost 1 base, and 15 bases stayed unmatched. The germline V gene has CDR1 SSHAT and CDR2 FNYEAQ (reference sequence). The CDR3 is CASSPTDGTSGRPSSYNEQFF. The CDR3 coding sequence is TGTGCCAGCAGCCCGACAGACGGGACTAGCGGGAGGCCCTCTTCCTACAATGAGCAGTTCTTC.

The CDR3 bases are TGTGCCAGCAGCAGAAATCCTAAACGCGGGTTCCCAGATACGCAGTATTTT. Amino acids: CASSRNPKRGFPDTQYF. The chain combines TRBV7-3 with TRBJ2-3; perhaps TRBD2 as D (5 bases). With 5 bases removed from V and 4 bases from J, the gap between germline ends came to 22 bases. This CDR3 is built from 17 residues. CDR1 SGHTA and CDR2 FQGTGA come from the germline V gene.

The rearrangement uses TRBV7-9 and TRBJ2-3, with 8 bases fitting TRBD2. Germline CDR1 reads SEHNR; CDR2 reads FQNEAQ (reference sequence). The CDR3 contains 16 residues. The V and J ends lost 3 bases and 0 bases, in that order; junction bases with no gene match: 5. CDR3 nucleotides: TGTGCCAGCAGCTTCACTAGCGGACATAGCACAGATACGCAGTATTTT. Its translation is CASSFTSGHSTDTQYF.

The chain recombines TRBV27 with TRBJ2-7, with D possibly being TRBD2 (5 bases). Germline V gene sequence: CDR1 MNHEY, CDR2 SMNVEV (reference sequence). CDR3 size: 14 residues. V lost 5 bases and J lost 2, with 13 bases in between. The CDR3 loop reads CASSLGISAYEQYF. In nucleotides, the CDR3 is TGTGCCAGCAGTCTCGGGATCTCCGCCTACGAGCAGTACTTC.

The chain carries TRBV6-5 and TRBJ1-2; TRBD1 aligns across 9 bases. J gave up 6 bases and V 7 bases, and 6 bases lay outside the gene matches. This CDR3 spans 13 amino acids. Germline V gene sequence: CDR1 MNHEY, CDR2 SVGAGI. The CDR3 sequence is CASTRGTGHGYTF. Here the CDR3 DNA reads TGTGCCAGCACCCGAGGGACAGGGCATGGCTACACCTTC.

This chain uses TRBV4-1 with TRBJ2-1, with 8 bases matching TRBD1. The length of the CDR3 is 17 residues. J gave up 6 bases and V 3 bases, and 13 bases lay outside the gene matches. Germline lookup yields CDR1 MGHRA and CDR2 YSYEKL. CDR3 bases: TGCGCCAGCAGCCAGAACAGGGGGATCTCGGCGGGCAATGAGCAGTTCTTC. It is translated as CASSQNRGISAGNEQFF.